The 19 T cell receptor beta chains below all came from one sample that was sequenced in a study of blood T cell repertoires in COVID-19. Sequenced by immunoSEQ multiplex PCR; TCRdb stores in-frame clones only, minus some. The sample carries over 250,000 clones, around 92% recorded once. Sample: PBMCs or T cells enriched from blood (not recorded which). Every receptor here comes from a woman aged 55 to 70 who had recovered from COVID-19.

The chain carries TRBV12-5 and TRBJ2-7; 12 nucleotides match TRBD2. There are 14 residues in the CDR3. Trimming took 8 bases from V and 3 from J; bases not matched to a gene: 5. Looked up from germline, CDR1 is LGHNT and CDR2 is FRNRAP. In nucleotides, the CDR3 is TGTGCTAGTTCGCCGACTAGCGGGAGCTACGAGCAGTACTTC. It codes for CASSPTSGSYEQYF.

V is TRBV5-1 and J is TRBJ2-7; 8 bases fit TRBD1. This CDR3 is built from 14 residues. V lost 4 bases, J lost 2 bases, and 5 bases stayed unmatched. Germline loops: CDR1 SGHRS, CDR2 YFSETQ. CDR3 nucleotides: TGCGCCAGCAGCAAGGACAGGGCCCCCTACGAGCAGTACTTC. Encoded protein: CASSKDRAPYEQYF. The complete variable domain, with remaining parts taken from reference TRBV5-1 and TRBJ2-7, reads KAGVTQTPRYLIKTRGQQVTLSCSPISGHRSVSWYQQTPGQGLQFLFEYFSETQRNKGNFPGRFSGRQFSNSRSEMNVSTLELGDSALYLCASSKDRAPYEQYFGPGTRLTVT.

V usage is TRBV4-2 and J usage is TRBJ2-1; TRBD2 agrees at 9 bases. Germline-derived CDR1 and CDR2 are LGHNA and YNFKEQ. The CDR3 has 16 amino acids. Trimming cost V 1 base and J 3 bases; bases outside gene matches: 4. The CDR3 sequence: CASSQAVTSGYNEQFF. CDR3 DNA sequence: TGTGCCAGCAGCCAAGCGGTGACTAGCGGCTACAATGAGCAGTTCTTC.

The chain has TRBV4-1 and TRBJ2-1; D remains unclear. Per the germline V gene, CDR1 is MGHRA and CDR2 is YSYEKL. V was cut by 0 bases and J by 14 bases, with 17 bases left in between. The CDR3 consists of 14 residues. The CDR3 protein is CASSQDRGQPREFF. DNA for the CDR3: TGCGCCAGCAGCCAAGATCGAGGCCAGCCGCGTGAGTTCTTC.

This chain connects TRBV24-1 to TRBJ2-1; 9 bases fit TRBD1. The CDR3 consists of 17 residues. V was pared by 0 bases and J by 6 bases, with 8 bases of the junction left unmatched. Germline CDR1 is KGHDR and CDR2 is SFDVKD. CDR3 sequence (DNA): TGTGCCACCAGTGATTTGGCGGGACAGGGAAGGGTCAATGAGCAGTTCTTC. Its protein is CATSDLAGQGRVNEQFF.

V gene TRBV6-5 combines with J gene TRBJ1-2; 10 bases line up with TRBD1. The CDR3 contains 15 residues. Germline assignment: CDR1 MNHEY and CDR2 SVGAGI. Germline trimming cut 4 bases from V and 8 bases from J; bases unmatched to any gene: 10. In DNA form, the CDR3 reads TGTGCCAGCAGTTCTCCGGGACAGGGGTATAGAGGCTACACCTTC. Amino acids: CASSSPGQGYRGYTF.

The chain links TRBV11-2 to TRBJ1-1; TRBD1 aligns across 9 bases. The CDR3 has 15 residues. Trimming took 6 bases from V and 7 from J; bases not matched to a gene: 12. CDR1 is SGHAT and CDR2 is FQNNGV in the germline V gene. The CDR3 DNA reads TGTGCCAGCAGGCGTCCCGGGACAGGGATCCGTGAAGCTTTCTTT. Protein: CASRRPGTGIREAFF.

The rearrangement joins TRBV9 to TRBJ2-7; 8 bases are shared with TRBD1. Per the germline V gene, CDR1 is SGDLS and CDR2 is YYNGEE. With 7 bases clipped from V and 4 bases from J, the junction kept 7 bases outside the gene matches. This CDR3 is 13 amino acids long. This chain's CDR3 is CASGGRQGYEQYF. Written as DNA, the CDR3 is TGTGCCAGCGGAGGAAGACAGGGGTACGAGCAGTACTTC. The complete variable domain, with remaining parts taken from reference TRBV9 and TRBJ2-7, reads DSGVTQTPKHLITATGQRVTLRCSPRSGDLSVYWYQQSLDQGLQFLIQYYNGEERAKGNILERFSAQQFPDLHSELNLSSLELGDSALYFCASGGRQGYEQYFGPGTRLTVT.

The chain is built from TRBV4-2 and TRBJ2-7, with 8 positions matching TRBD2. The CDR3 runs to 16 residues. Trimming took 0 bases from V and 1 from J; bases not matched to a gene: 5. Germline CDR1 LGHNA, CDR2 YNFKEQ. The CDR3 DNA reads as TGTGCCAGCAGCCAAGAAATAGCGGGGCGTTCCTACGAGCAGTACTTC. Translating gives CASSQEIAGRSYEQYF.

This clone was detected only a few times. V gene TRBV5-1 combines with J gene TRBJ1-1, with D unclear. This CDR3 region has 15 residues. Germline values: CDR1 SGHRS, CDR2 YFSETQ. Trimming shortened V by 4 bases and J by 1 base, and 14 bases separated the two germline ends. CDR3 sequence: CASSQSGPGNTEAFF. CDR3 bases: TGCGCCAGCAGCCAATCCGGCCCAGGGAACACTGAAGCTTTCTTT.

As DNA, the CDR3 is TGTGCCAGCAGTTTACCGGGACAGGGACGTACAGATACGCAGTATTTT. Translating gives CASSLPGQGRTDTQYF. The J gene is TRBJ2-3, the V gene TRBV27, with 9 nucleotides matching TRBD1. Germline trimming cut 2 bases from V and 3 bases from J; bases unmatched to any gene: 6. Germline lookup yields CDR1 MNHEY and CDR2 SMNVEV (reference sequence). The CDR3 runs 16 residues.

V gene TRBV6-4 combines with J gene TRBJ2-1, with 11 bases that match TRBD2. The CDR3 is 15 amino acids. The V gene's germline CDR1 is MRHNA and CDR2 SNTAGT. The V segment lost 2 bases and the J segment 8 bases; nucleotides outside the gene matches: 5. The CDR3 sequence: CASSDESSGGYEQFF. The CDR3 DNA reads TGTGCCAGCAGTGACGAGTCTAGCGGGGGGTATGAGCAGTTCTTC.

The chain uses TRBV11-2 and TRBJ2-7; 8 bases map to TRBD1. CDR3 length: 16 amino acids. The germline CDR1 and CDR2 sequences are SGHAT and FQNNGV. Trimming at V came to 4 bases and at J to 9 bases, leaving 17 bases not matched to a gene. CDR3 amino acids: CASSSLDRGYTIAQYF. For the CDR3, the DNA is TGTGCCAGCAGCTCACTTGACAGGGGCTATACCATCGCGCAGTACTTC.

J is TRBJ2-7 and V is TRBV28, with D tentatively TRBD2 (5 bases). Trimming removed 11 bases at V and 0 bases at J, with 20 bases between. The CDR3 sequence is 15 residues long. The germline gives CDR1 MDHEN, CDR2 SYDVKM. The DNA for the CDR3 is TGTGCCGCGGCGAGCGCGGGTTCCCCCTCCTACGAGCAGTACTTC. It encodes CAAASAGSPSYEQYF.

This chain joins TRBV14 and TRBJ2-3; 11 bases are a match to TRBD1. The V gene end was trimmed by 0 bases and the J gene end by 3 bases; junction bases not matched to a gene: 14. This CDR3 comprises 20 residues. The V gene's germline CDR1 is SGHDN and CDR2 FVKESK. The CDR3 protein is CASSQEVGRDRGVSTDTQYF. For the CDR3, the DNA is TGTGCCAGCAGCCAAGAGGTCGGCCGGGACAGGGGGGTCTCTACAGATACGCAGTATTTT.

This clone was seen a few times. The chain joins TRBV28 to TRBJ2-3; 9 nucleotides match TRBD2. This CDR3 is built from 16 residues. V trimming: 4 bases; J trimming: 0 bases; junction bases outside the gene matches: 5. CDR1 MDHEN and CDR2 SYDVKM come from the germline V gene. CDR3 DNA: TGTGCCAGCAGTTCCTCTAGCGGGACTAGCACAGATACGCAGTATTTT. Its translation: CASSSSSGTSTDTQYF.

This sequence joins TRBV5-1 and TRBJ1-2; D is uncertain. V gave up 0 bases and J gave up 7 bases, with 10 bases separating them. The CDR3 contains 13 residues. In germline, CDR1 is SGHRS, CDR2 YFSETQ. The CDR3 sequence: CASSLGGLGGYTF. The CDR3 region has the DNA TGCGCCAGCAGCTTGGGTGGTCTAGGTGGCTACACCTTC. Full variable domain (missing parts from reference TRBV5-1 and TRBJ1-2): KAGVTQTPRYLIKTRGQQVTLSCSPISGHRSVSWYQQTPGQGLQFLFEYFSETQRNKGNFPGRFSGRQFSNSRSEMNVSTLELGDSALYLCASSLGGLGGYTFGSGTRLTVV.

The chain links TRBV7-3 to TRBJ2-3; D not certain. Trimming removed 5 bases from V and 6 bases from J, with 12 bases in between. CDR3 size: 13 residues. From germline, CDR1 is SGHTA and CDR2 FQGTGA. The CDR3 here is CASSLLSRDTQYF. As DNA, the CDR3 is TGTGCCAGCAGCCTGCTCTCCAGGGATACGCAGTATTTT.

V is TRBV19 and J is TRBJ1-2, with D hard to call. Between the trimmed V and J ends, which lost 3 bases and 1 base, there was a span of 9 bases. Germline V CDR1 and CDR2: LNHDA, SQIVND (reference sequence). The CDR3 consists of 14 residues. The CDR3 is CASSISQNNYGYTF. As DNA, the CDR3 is TGTGCCAGTAGTATTTCTCAGAATAACTATGGCTACACCTTC.